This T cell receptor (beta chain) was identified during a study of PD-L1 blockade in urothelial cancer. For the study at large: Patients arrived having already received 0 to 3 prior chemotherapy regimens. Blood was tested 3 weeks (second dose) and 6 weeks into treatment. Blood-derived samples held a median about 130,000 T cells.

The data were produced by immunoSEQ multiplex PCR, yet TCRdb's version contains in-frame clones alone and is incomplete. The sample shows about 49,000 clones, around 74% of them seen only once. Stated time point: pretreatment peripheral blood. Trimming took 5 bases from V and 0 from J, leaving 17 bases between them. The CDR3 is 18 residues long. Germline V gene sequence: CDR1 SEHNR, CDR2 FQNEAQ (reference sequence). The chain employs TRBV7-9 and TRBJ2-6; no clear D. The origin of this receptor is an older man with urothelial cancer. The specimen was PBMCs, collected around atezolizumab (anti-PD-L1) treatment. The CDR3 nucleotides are TGTGCCAGCAGCCCAAGCCCAGGTTTAAGCTCTGGGGCCAACGTCCTGACTTTC. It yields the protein CASSPSPGLSSGANVLTF.